A selection of T cell receptor beta chains follows, all from one sample in a study of shared clonotypes between healthy human individuals. The repertoire was sequenced with immunoSEQ multiplex PCR; TCRdb's copy has only in-frame clones and lacks some. The sample yields some 1,600,000 clones, nearly 99% seen once. The sample was naive CD4+ T cells sorted from blood. The receptors shown here come from a young man in good health. Both conserved end residues are part of each CDR3. The D gene is left open where the match is weak. Expanded clones are given a class, and other clones once, few, many or no size at all.

j_call clone_size v_call d_call cdr3_length cdr3_nt cdr3_aa
TRBJ1-2 . TRBV7-6 . 19 TGTGCCAGCAGCTTAGAGCGTTTAACAGGCGCCACTTCTAACTATGGCTACACCTTC CASSLERLTGATSNYGYTF
TRBJ2-2 . TRBV5-1 TRBD2 15 TGCGCCAGCAGCTTTGAGGGAGCGGGAGCCGGGGAGCTGTTTTTT CASSFEGAGAGELFF
TRBJ1-2 . TRBV9 TRBD1 14 TGTGCCAGCAGCGCGACAGGGGTCGGGTATGGCTACACCTTC CASSATGVGYGYTF
TRBJ1-4 . TRBV28 . 12 TGTGCCAGCAGTTTTCTTCAACAAAAACTGTTTTTT CASSFLQQKLFF
TRBJ2-1 once TRBV5-1 . 14 TGCGCCAGCAGCCCGGGAAGCTCCTACAATGAGCAGTTCTTC CASSPGSSYNEQFF
TRBJ2-7 . TRBV18 TRBD1 18 TGTGCCAGCTCACCATCACGTTTGGGACAGGGGGCCGCCTACGAGCAGTACTTC CASSPSRLGQGAAYEQYF
TRBJ1-2 . TRBV6-5 . 13 TGTGCCAGCAGACAGGGACCGAACTATGGCTACACCTTC CASRQGPNYGYTF
TRBJ2-7 . TRBV5-1 . 13 TGCGCCAGCTCGTGGCGAGAATTCCACGAGCAGTACTTC CASSWREFHEQYF
TRBJ2-7 once TRBV7-2 . 17 TGTGCCAGCAGCTTAGACGCATTTCAGGGGCACTCCTACGAGCAGTACTTC CASSLDAFQGHSYEQYF
TRBJ1-3 . TRBV27 . 19 TGTGCCAGAAGTCCCGTTCCCGGGACAAAATTCTGCTCTGGAAACACCATATATTTT CARSPVPGTKFCSGNTIYF
TRBJ2-2 . TRBV19 TRBD2 16 TGTGCCAGTAGTATTCCGGTGGGACTAGCGGTCGGGGAGCTGTTTTTT CASSIPVGLAVGELFF
TRBJ2-2 once TRBV5-5 TRBD1 16 TGTGCCAGCAGCTTCCGACGACAGGGGTTTATAGGGGAGCTGTTTTTT CASSFRRQGFIGELFF
TRBJ1-5 . TRBV7-9 TRBD1 13 TGTGCCAGCAGCTCGACAGGGGACCAGCCCCAGCATTTT CASSSTGDQPQHF
TRBJ2-1 . TRBV19 . 15 TGTGCCAGTAGTGTCCGGGGGTTAATCTCGAATGAGCAGTTCTTC CASSVRGLISNEQFF
TRBJ2-5 . TRBV19 . 14 TGTGCCAGTAGTATTACTTCAGTGGAAGAGACCCAGTACTTC CASSITSVEETQYF
TRBJ2-5 . TRBV28 TRBD2 15 TGTGCCAGCAGACCTAGCGGATGGTACCAAGAGACCCAGTACTTC CASRPSGWYQETQYF
TRBJ2-1 . TRBV10-3 TRBD2 18 TGTGCCATCAGGCCGGGACTAGCGGGAGCCGGCCTCTACAATGAGCAGTTCTTC CAIRPGLAGAGLYNEQFF
TRBJ1-3 . TRBV9 . 17 TGTGCCAGCAGCGTATTTGCGGGCACGAGCTCTGGAAACACCATATATTTT CASSVFAGTSSGNTIYF
TRBJ1-1 . TRBV28 . 14 TGTGCCAGCAGAAAGGGACGAATCGTCACTGAAGCTTTCTTT CASRKGRIVTEAFF
TRBJ1-2 . TRBV27 . 18 TGTGCCAGCAGCCAGGCGATGGGCGCGATCGGGCGGCAGTATGGCTACACCTTC CASSQAMGAIGRQYGYTF
TRBJ2-5 . TRBV5-4 TRBD2 15 TGTGCCAGCAGCTACGGGACTAGCGGTCGGTCTACCCAGTACTTC CASSYGTSGRSTQYF
TRBJ2-7 . TRBV5-1 TRBD1 14 TGCGCCAGCAGCCATGGACAGGGTTCGTCGGAGCAGTACTTC CASSHGQGSSEQYF
TRBJ1-2 . TRBV27 . 12 TGTGCCAGCAGTTCCCCGACCAGTGGCTACACCTTC CASSSPTSGYTF
TRBJ1-4 once TRBV27 . 16 TGTGCCAGCAGTTTACGCAGCATATCAACTAATGAAAAACTGTTTTTT CASSLRSISTNEKLFF
TRBJ2-7 . TRBV18 . 15 TGTGCCAGCTCACCCAACCTGGGGAATTCCTACGAGCAGTACTTC CASSPNLGNSYEQYF